The 21 T cell receptor beta chains presented below share a single source sample, sequenced in a study of shared T cell receptors in the human thymus. Only in-frame clones appear in the TCRdb table, and some are missing; sequencing was by immunoSEQ multiplex PCR. The table shows 630,000 or so clones, with 70% to 90% occurring only once. This sample also belongs to another study, concerning human thymus T cells.

The sample consisted of thymocytes. Receptor source: a boy in the first two years of life with a congenital heart defect.

The chain recombines TRBV4-1 with TRBJ2-3; TRBD2 matches at 7 bases. The V segment lost 6 bases and the J segment 4 bases; nucleotides outside the gene matches: 10. This CDR3 comprises 15 residues. Germline CDR1 is MGHRA and CDR2 is YSYEKL. CDR3 loop: CASSERGGRADTQYF. CDR3 DNA: TGCGCCAGCAGTGAAAGGGGAGGGAGAGCAGATACGCAGTATTTT.

Points on this clone: Mismatch with germline at one junction end may stem from a read error. Other DNA sequences in the sample encode the same CDR3. The chain joins TRBV5-4 to TRBJ1-6, with TRBD1 matching 7 bases. CDR3 length: 14 residues. CDR1 is SGHNT and CDR2 is YYREEE in the germline V gene (reference sequence). The CDR3: CASSPGQLNSPLHF. The CDR3 DNA reads TGTGCCAGCAGCCCGGGACAGCTTAATTCCCCCCTCCACTTT.

V and J are TRBV11-2 and TRBJ2-3; tentative D call: TRBD1 (7 bases). Between the trimmed V and J ends, which lost 2 bases and 6 bases, there was a span of 21 bases. The CDR3 consists of 17 residues. Germline lookup yields CDR1 SGHAT and CDR2 FQNNGV. CDR3 nucleotide sequence: TGTGCCAGCAGCTTAAGGGGGGTTTACAGGGGACTGGATACGCAGTATTTT. Encoded protein: CASSLRGVYRGLDTQYF.

In regard to this clone: A read error may account for a junction end that differs from germline. The sample contains more than one DNA sequence encoding this CDR3. The chain carries TRBV15 and TRBJ1-6, with D unclear. CDR1 is LNHNV and CDR2 is YYDKDF in the germline V gene (reference sequence). The CDR3 length is 15 residues. DNA for the CDR3: TGTGCCACCAGCAGAGATCGAGGGCCTAATTCCCCCCTCCACTTT. Protein sequence: CATSRDRGPNSPLHF.

The rearrangement uses TRBV6-5 and TRBJ2-7; weak D call: TRBD2 (6 bases). V lost 6 bases and J 0 bases, leaving 15 bases between the germline ends. The CDR3 runs 15 residues. Germline V gene data show CDR1 as MNHEY and CDR2 as SVGAGI. Here the CDR3 DNA reads TGTGCCAGCAGCCAGGAGGGTCCGAGCTCCTACGAGCAGTACTTC. Translating it yields CASSQEGPSSYEQYF.

The rearrangement joins TRBV9 to TRBJ2-3; 12 nucleotides agree with TRBD2. V was pared by 3 bases and J by 3 bases, with 5 bases of the junction left unmatched. From germline, CDR1 is SGDLS and CDR2 YYNGEE. This CDR3 has 16 residues. The DNA of the CDR3 is TGTGCCAGCAGCGGACTAGCGGGGGACCAAACAGATACGCAGTATTTT. Residues: CASSGLAGDQTDTQYF.

This clone came up a few times. The chain is built from TRBV9 and TRBJ2-1; a weak D match, TRBD2 (6 bases). Germline V gene lookup returns CDR1 SGDLS and CDR2 YYNGEE. The CDR3 sequence is 15 residues long. Deletions cut 0 bases from V and 3 bases from J, with 10 bases between. The CDR3 loop reads CASSVGAGSYNEQFF. The CDR3 region has the DNA TGTGCCAGCAGCGTAGGGGCGGGAAGCTACAATGAGCAGTTCTTC.

The chain joins TRBV5-4 to TRBJ1-2; 8 bases match TRBD1. The germline V gene encodes CDR1 SGHNT and CDR2 YYREEE (reference sequence). The CDR3 sequence is 13 residues long. With V trimmed by 4 bases and J by 8 bases, 7 bases remained unmatched. CDR3 bases: TGTGCCAGCAGCCCCCAGGGGGCCGGAGGCTACACCTTC. Residues: CASSPQGAGGYTF.

The chain combines TRBV6-1 with TRBJ1-5, with unresolved D. The CDR3 consists of 17 residues. Germline-derived CDR1 and CDR2 are MNHNS and SASEGT. Trimming stripped 2 bases from V and 0 bases from J, with 14 bases between. The CDR3 reads CASSEPVRPYSNQPQHF. CDR3 DNA: TGTGCCAGCAGTGAACCGGTCAGGCCCTATAGCAATCAGCCCCAGCATTTT.

This clone came up a few times. The chain links TRBV4-3 to TRBJ2-7; D possibly corresponds to TRBD2 (6 bases). The V gene's germline CDR1 is LGHNA and CDR2 YSLEER. This CDR3 has 15 residues. Deletions cut 0 bases from V and 2 bases from J, with 11 bases between. The CDR3 sequence is CASSQDLARTYEQYF. For the CDR3, the DNA is TGCGCCAGCAGCCAAGATCTAGCGAGAACCTACGAGCAGTACTTC.

The V and J genes are TRBV5-6 and TRBJ2-7; a weak D match, TRBD2 (7 bases). CDR3 length: 15 amino acids. The V gene lost 2 bases and the J gene lost 0 bases, with 12 bases spanning the gap. Germline values: CDR1 SGHDT, CDR2 YYEEEE. The CDR3 protein is CASSFGLGGSYEQYF. DNA for the CDR3: TGTGCCAGCAGCTTCGGACTAGGGGGCTCCTACGAGCAGTACTTC.

The V and J genes are TRBV19 and TRBJ2-7; D may be TRBD2 (5 bases). V was pared by 4 bases and J by 3 bases, with 13 bases between. The CDR3 contains 14 residues. The germline V gene has CDR1 LNHDA and CDR2 SQIVND (reference sequence). This CDR3 is CASSTRGRDYEQYF. The DNA of the CDR3 is TGTGCCAGTAGTACCCGAGGACGGGACTACGAGCAGTACTTC.

The chain has TRBV6-1 and TRBJ2-3; TRBD2 matches at 8 bases. Losses at the gene ends were 2 bases for V and 2 bases for J; bases not matched to a gene: 3. Per the germline V gene, CDR1 is MNHNS and CDR2 is SASEGT. CDR3 length equals 15 residues. In DNA form, the CDR3 reads TGTGCCAGCAGTGAAACTAGCGGCCTCACAGATACGCAGTATTTT. Translation: CASSETSGLTDTQYF.

The rearrangement uses TRBV6-1 and TRBJ1-2, with 12 positions matching TRBD1. CDR1 and CDR2 (germline): MNHNS, SASEGT. Losses at the gene ends were 2 bases for V and 6 bases for J; bases not matched to a gene: 7. The CDR3 spans 16 residues. Written as DNA, the CDR3 is TGTGCCAGCAGTGAAAAGGGACAGGGGGCAACCGATGGCTACACCTTC. Its translation: CASSEKGQGATDGYTF.

The chain has TRBV18 and TRBJ1-1, with a tentative D call TRBD1 (5 bases). V lost 5 bases and J 3 bases, leaving 16 bases between the germline ends. This CDR3 contains 15 residues. Germline loops: CDR1 KGHSH, CDR2 LQKENI. The CDR3: CASSTSGLRDTEAFF. The CDR3 DNA sequence: TGTGCCAGCTCAACCTCAGGGCTAAGGGACACTGAAGCTTTCTTT.

The chain joins TRBV28 to TRBJ2-7; 7 bases are shared with TRBD1. There are 15 residues in the CDR3. Germline assignment: CDR1 MDHEN and CDR2 SYDVKM. Trimming removed 5 bases from V and 4 bases from J; junction bases left unmatched: 11. CDR3 nucleotides: TGTGCCAGCAGTCCGCGACAGGGTGTAGTGTACGAGCAGTACTTC. Translation gives CASSPRQGVVYEQYF.

The J gene is TRBJ2-1, the V gene TRBV9; weak D call: TRBD2 (7 bases). Trimming shortened V by 4 bases and J by 6 bases, and 23 bases separated the two germline ends. Germline V gene sequence: CDR1 SGDLS, CDR2 YYNGEE. This CDR3 is built from 17 residues. CDR3 DNA sequence: TGTGCCAGCAGCACCCACCGGGGGGCAAATCGGCCCAATGAGCAGTTCTTC. This codes for CASSTHRGANRPNEQFF.

The count of this clone is one. The chain carries TRBV11-2 and TRBJ2-2; D call uncertain. This CDR3 region has 18 residues. Germline CDR1 and CDR2: SGHAT and FQNNGV. With 5 bases removed from V and 3 bases from J, the gap between germline ends came to 22 bases. The CDR3: CASSGIEVFVEDTGELFF. CDR3 sequence (DNA): TGTGCCAGCAGCGGAATCGAGGTGTTCGTTGAGGACACCGGGGAGCTGTTTTTT.

V is TRBV14 and J is TRBJ2-1, with 10 bases fitting TRBD2. Germline V gives CDR1 SGHDN, CDR2 FVKESK. The CDR3 is 20 amino acids. With V trimmed by 2 bases and J by 0 bases, 13 bases remained unmatched. CDR3 protein: CASSQTLTSGLKSSYNEQFF. Written as DNA, the CDR3 is TGTGCCAGCAGCCAAACGTTGACTAGCGGGTTAAAAAGCTCCTACAATGAGCAGTTCTTC.

V and J are TRBV6-8 and TRBJ2-7; 8 bases agree with TRBD2. This CDR3 region has 17 residues. The trim removed 7 bases at V and 3 bases at J, leaving 17 bases unmatched. Germline V gene data show CDR1 as MNHGY and CDR2 as SAAAGT. The CDR3 DNA reads as TGTGCCAGCACCGGAGCGGGAGAGTCCCTCGTTGGCTACGAGCAGTACTTC. Translating gives CASTGAGESLVGYEQYF.

The chain carries TRBV4-3 and TRBJ1-2; the D gene is possibly TRBD1 (6 bases). Per germline, CDR1 LGHNA and CDR2 YSLEER. This CDR3 comprises 15 residues. V dropped 0 bases and J dropped 4 bases, with 12 bases sitting between them. The chain's CDR3 is CASSQDQGPSYGYTF. The CDR3 DNA is TGCGCCAGCAGCCAAGATCAGGGGCCCTCCTATGGCTACACCTTC.